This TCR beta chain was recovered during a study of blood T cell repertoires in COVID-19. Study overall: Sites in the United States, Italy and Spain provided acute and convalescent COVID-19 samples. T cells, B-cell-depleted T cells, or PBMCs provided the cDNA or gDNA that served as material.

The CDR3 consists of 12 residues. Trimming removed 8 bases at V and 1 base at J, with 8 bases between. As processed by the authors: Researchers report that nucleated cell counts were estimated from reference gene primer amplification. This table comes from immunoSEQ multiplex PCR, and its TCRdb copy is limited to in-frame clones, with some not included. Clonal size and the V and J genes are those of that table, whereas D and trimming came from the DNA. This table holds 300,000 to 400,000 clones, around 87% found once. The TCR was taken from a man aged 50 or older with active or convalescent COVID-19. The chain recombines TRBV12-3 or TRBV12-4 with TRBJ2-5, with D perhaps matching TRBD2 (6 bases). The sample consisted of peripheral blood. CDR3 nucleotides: TGTGCCAGCGGAGGGTCCCAAGAGACCCAGTACTTC. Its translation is CASGGSQETQYF.